Shown below are 30 T cell receptor beta chains from a single sample sequenced in a study of CD8+CD57+ T cells in acquired aplastic anemia. Using genomic DNA as the template, TCR beta VDJ and CDR3 profiling was carried out. TCRdb re-analysed the reads in MiXCR, keeping a single row per CDR3 protein. The sample yields over 40,000 distinct CDR3 sequences, about two thirds seen once. Material for sequencing was sorted CD4+, CD8+, or CD8+CD57+ T cells (not recorded which) from PBMCs. The receptors originated from a human donor in good health, serving as a control.

The chain uses TRBV2 and TRBJ1-4; D gene uncertain. The V and J ends lost 3 bases and 8 bases respectively, with 10 bases between them. The CDR3 contains 13 residues. The germline gives CDR1 SNHLY, CDR2 FYNNEI. The CDR3 sequence is CASSDSGGEKLFF. As DNA, the CDR3 is TGTGCCAGCAGTGATTCGGGAGGGGAAAAACTGTTTTTT.

The V call is TRBV29-1, the J call TRBJ1-4, with D possibly TRBD1 on 6 matching bases. Germline lookup yields CDR1 SQVTM and CDR2 ANQGSEA. CDR3 length: 13 amino acids. V was trimmed by 6 bases and J by 4 bases, leaving 12 bases between them. The CDR3 is CSVAGGLNEKLFF. The CDR3 DNA reads TGCAGCGTGGCCGGGGGCCTTAATGAAAAACTGTTTTTT.

The V gene is TRBV12-3 or TRBV12-4, the J gene TRBJ1-3; D is undetermined. With 7 bases removed from V and 0 bases from J, the gap between germline ends came to 4 bases. The CDR3 has 12 residues. CDR3 in amino acids: CASTSSGNTIYF. In DNA, the CDR3 is TGTGCCAGCACCAGCTCTGGAAACACCATATATTTT.

The chain employs TRBV5-4 and TRBJ2-3; D is perhaps TRBD1 (5 bases). The CDR3 is 16 amino acids. CDR1 is SGHNT, CDR2 YYREEE, per germline (reference sequence). Trimming stripped 0 bases from V and 1 base from J, with 12 bases between. CDR3 sequence (DNA): TGTGCCAGCAGCTTGGGTCCAGGGCCAGGCACAGATACGCAGTATTTT. Translated: CASSLGPGPGTDTQYF.

V gene TRBV7-9 combines with J gene TRBJ2-3; a weak D match, TRBD1 (6 bases). V was cut by 3 bases and J by 6 bases, with 7 bases left in between. The germline CDR1 and CDR2 sequences are SEHNR and FQNEAQ (reference sequence). CDR3 size: 12 residues. DNA for the CDR3: TGTGCCAGCAGCTTCGACAGGGATACGCAGTATTTT. Its protein is CASSFDRDTQYF.

The CDR3 region has the DNA TGTGCCAGCAGTACCCGGGACCGCTTTGCCTATACGCAGTATTTT. Protein sequence: CASSTRDRFAYTQYF. The chain couples TRBV11-1 to TRBJ2-3, with D perhaps matching TRBD1 or TRBD2 (5 bases each). Trimming shortened V by 6 bases and J by 7 bases, and 20 bases separated the two germline ends. The CDR3 totals 15 residues. Germline CDR1 reads SGHAT; CDR2 reads FQDESV (reference sequence).

The chain is built from TRBV7-3 and TRBJ2-3, with 10 bases fitting TRBD2. CDR3 length: 16 residues. Trimming cost V 4 bases and J 6 bases; bases outside gene matches: 10. Germline loops: CDR1 SGHTA, CDR2 FQGTGA. The CDR3 region has the DNA TGTGCCAGCAGCTCAGCCGGACTAGCGGTGCAGGATACGCAGTATTTT. Translating it yields CASSSAGLAVQDTQYF.

The chain is built from TRBV7-2 and TRBJ1-2; D is perhaps TRBD1 (6 bases). Deletions cut 4 bases from V and 6 bases from J, with 15 bases between. From germline, CDR1 is SGHTA and CDR2 FQGNSA. The CDR3 contains 14 residues. The CDR3 DNA reads TGTGCCAGCAGCTCAGAACAGGGTTACGATGGCTACACCTTC. Protein: CASSSEQGYDGYTF.

This clonotype occurred many times. The J gene is TRBJ2-7, the V gene TRBV11-2; a weak D match, TRBD1 (5 bases). The CDR3 is 13 amino acids. V was cut by 2 bases and J by 3 bases, with 8 bases left in between. Germline assignment: CDR1 SGHAT and CDR2 FQNNGV. The CDR3 is CASSLYQGYEQYF. In DNA form, the CDR3 reads TGTGCCAGCAGCTTATACCAGGGCTACGAGCAGTACTTC. The whole variable domain, filled in from reference TRBV11-2 and TRBJ2-7, reads EAGVAQSPRYKIIEKRQSVAFWCNPISGHATLYWYQQILGQGPKLLIQFQNNGVVDDSQLPKDRFSAERLKGVDSTLKIQPAKLEDSAVYLCASSLYQGYEQYFGPGTRLTVT.

The chain carries TRBV25-1 and TRBJ1-2, with 7 bases matching TRBD1. The CDR3 consists of 13 residues. Germline V gene lookup returns CDR1 MGHDK and CDR2 SYGVNS. Unmatched junction bases numbered 2, after V lost 3 bases and J lost 4 bases. The chain's CDR3 is CASSDRQGYGYTF. The CDR3 DNA reads as TGTGCCAGCAGTGACCGACAGGGCTATGGCTACACCTTC.

This rearrangement joins TRBV30 to TRBJ1-2; no definite D call. This CDR3 is 11 amino acids long. Germline CDR1 GTSNPN, CDR2 SVGIG (reference sequence). V gave up 2 bases and J gave up 5 bases, with 6 bases separating them. The CDR3 coding sequence is TGTGCCTGGAGTTCGAGGTATGGCTACACCTTC. Residues: CAWSSRYGYTF.

This clonotype is labeled medium-sized (0.01 to 0.1%). The chain links TRBV7-9 to TRBJ2-5, with D uncertain. The germline CDR1 and CDR2 sequences are SEHNR and FQNEAQ (reference sequence). Trimming took 5 bases from V and 2 from J, leaving 15 bases between them. The CDR3 is 15 amino acids. CDR3 sequence: CASSPTGLRQETQYF. The CDR3 DNA reads TGTGCCAGCAGCCCGACTGGGTTGAGGCAAGAGACCCAGTACTTC.

The rearrangement links TRBV19 to TRBJ1-5; D call uncertain. CDR1 is LNHDA and CDR2 is SQIVND in the germline V gene (reference sequence). This CDR3 is 13 amino acids long. Trimming removed 4 bases from V and 3 bases from J, with 7 bases in between. CDR3: CASSSEINQPQHF. The CDR3, as DNA: TGTGCCAGTAGTAGCGAAATCAATCAGCCCCAGCATTTT.

This clonotype has just a few counts. The CDR3 DNA is TGTGCCACCAGCAGAGATAGGATCGGAACAGTCCTGAAGTACTTC. It codes for CATSRDRIGTVLKYF. The rearrangement joins TRBV15 to TRBJ2-5; D ambiguous. CDR1 and CDR2 from the germline V gene are LNHNV and YYDKDF (reference sequence). The ends were cut back, 0 bases at V and 12 bases at J, with 20 bases in the middle. CDR3 length equals 15 residues. The full variable domain, in which reference TRBV15 and TRBJ2-5 provide the parts outside the CDR3, is DAMVIQNPRYQVTQFGKPVTLSCSQTLNHNVMYWYQQKSSQAPKLLFHYYDKDFNNEADTPDNFQSRRPNTSFCFLDIRSPGLGDTAMYLCATSRDRIGTVLKYFGPGTRLLVL.

This chain joins TRBV20-1 and TRBJ1-6; 8 nucleotides agree with TRBD1. Unmatched junction bases numbered 6, after V lost 4 bases and J lost 10 bases. Germline values: CDR1 DFQATT, CDR2 SNEGSKA (reference sequence). The CDR3 runs 13 residues. This chain's CDR3 is CSAKTGEWSPLHF. Here the CDR3 DNA reads TGCAGTGCTAAGACAGGGGAATGGTCACCCCTCCACTTT.

This clonotype was seen a few times. The chain links TRBV15 to TRBJ1-4; D not resolved. The CDR3 length is 15 residues. Trimming pared 0 bases from V and 7 bases from J, leaving 12 bases between. Per the germline V gene, CDR1 is LNHNV and CDR2 is YYDKDF (reference sequence). The CDR3 sequence: CATSRDLTGPEKLFF. CDR3 in DNA: TGTGCCACCAGCAGAGATTTGACTGGACCTGAAAAACTGTTTTTT. The full variable domain, its missing parts supplied by reference TRBV15 and TRBJ1-4, is DAMVIQNPRYQVTQFGKPVTLSCSQTLNHNVMYWYQQKSSQAPKLLFHYYDKDFNNEADTPDNFQSRRPNTSFCFLDIRSPGLGDTAMYLCATSRDLTGPEKLFFGSGTQLSVL.

The chain joins TRBV2 to TRBJ1-5, with D uncertain. From germline, CDR1 is SNHLY and CDR2 FYNNEI. V lost 6 bases and J lost 0, with 9 bases in between. This CDR3 is 14 amino acids long. CDR3 nucleotide sequence: TGTGCCAGCAGCGGGATTTATAGCAATCAGCCCCAGCATTTT. This translates into CASSGIYSNQPQHF. The entire variable domain, with the rest obtained from reference TRBV2 and TRBJ1-5, is as follows: EPEVTQTPSHQVTQMGQEVILRCVPISNHLYFYWYRQILGQKVEFLVSFYNNEISEKSEIFDDQFSVERPDGSNFTLKIRSTKLEDSAMYFCASSGIYSNQPQHFGDGTRLSIL.

This clonotype appeared a few times. V gene TRBV27 combines with J gene TRBJ1-4; weak D call: TRBD1 (5 bases). The CDR3 loop spans 15 amino acids. Germline V gives CDR1 MNHEY, CDR2 SMNVEV (reference sequence). Trimming took off 4 bases at V and 8 bases at J, with 17 bases between the two ends. CDR3 coding DNA: TGTGCCAGCAGTTCGTACGGGGGGACCGGGGAAAAACTGTTTTTT. The encoded protein is CASSSYGGTGEKLFF. The variable domain in full, completed from reference TRBV27 and TRBJ1-4, reads EAQVTQNPRYLITVTGKKLTVTCSQNMNHEYMSWYRQDPGLGLRQIYYSMNVEVTDKGDVPEGYKVSRKEKRNFPLILESPSPNQTSLYFCASSSYGGTGEKLFFGSGTQLSVL.

The chain uses TRBV15 and TRBJ2-7, with no clear D. Germline CDR1 LNHNV, CDR2 YYDKDF (reference sequence). Deletions cut 1 base from V and 2 bases from J, with 12 bases between. The CDR3 has 15 amino acids. The CDR3 DNA sequence: TGTGCCACCAGCAGAGGCGCCCTTGGGACCTACGAGCAGTACGTC. This translates into CATSRGALGTYEQYV.

The rearrangement joins TRBV20-1 to TRBJ2-7, with 7 bases fitting TRBD1. The germline V gene encodes CDR1 DFQATT and CDR2 SNEGSKA (reference sequence). The CDR3 contains 13 residues. V lost 6 bases and J lost 0; bases outside the gene matches: 5. The CDR3 DNA reads as TGCAGTGCCATTCGGGACAGCTCCTACGAGCAGTACTTC. It codes for CSAIRDSSYEQYF.

In its sample, this clonotype is medium-sized. The V gene is TRBV12-3 or TRBV12-4, the J gene TRBJ2-2; the D is unclear. Trimming shortened V by 1 base and J by 6 bases, and 6 bases separated the two germline ends. This CDR3 has 13 amino acids. CDR3 bases: TGTGCCAGCAGTTTAGGGGTCTCCGGGGAGCTGTTTTTT. This encodes CASSLGVSGELFF.

The rearrangement joins TRBV2 to TRBJ2-2; 10 nucleotides line up with TRBD1. This CDR3 has 14 amino acids. The V segment lost 6 bases and the J segment 7 bases; nucleotides outside the gene matches: 5. Looked up from germline, CDR1 is SNHLY and CDR2 is FYNNEI. CDR3 nucleotides: TGTGCCAGCAGCCGGGGACAGGGGTTCGGGGAGCTGTTTTTT. The encoded protein is CASSRGQGFGELFF.

The chain is built from TRBV20-1 and TRBJ1-1; TRBD1 matches 8 bases. The trim removed 4 bases at V and 5 bases at J, leaving 3 bases unmatched. CDR1 DFQATT and CDR2 SNEGSKA come from the germline V gene (reference sequence). CDR3 length equals 12 residues. In DNA form, the CDR3 reads TGCAGTGCTATTGACAGGGGTACTGAAGCTTTCTTT. Residues: CSAIDRGTEAFF.

The chain has TRBV24-1 and TRBJ2-7; TRBD2 might be the D (6 bases). Germline V gene lookup returns CDR1 KGHDR and CDR2 SFDVKD. The V end lost 5 bases, the J end lost 7 bases, and 11 bases lay between the germline ends. This CDR3 comprises 12 residues. CDR3 in DNA: TGTGCCACCAGTGGGGCGGGATTGGAGCAGTACTTC. Protein: CATSGAGLEQYF.

The J gene is TRBJ1-1, the V gene TRBV7-9; D is unresolved. Trimming left V 1 base short and J 7 bases short, with 7 bases between. CDR1 is SEHNR, CDR2 FQNEAQ, per germline (reference sequence). This CDR3 spans 12 amino acids. The CDR3 nucleotides read TGTGCCAGCAGCTTAGACCCAGGTGAAGCTTTCTTT. Its translation: CASSLDPGEAFF. The full variable domain, completed using reference TRBV7-9 and TRBJ1-1, is DTGVSQNPRHKITKRGQNVTFRCDPISEHNRLYWYRQTLGQGPEFLTYFQNEAQLEKSRLLSDRFSAERPKGSFSTLEIQRTEQGDSAMYLCASSLDPGEAFFGQGTRLTVV.

The chain links TRBV29-1 to TRBJ2-5; no reliable D call. CDR1 and CDR2 from the germline V gene are SQVTM and ANQGSEA. Between the trimmed V and J ends, which lost 2 bases and 2 bases, there was a span of 3 bases. This CDR3 contains 11 residues. In nucleotides, the CDR3 is TGCAGCGTTGAACAGCAAGAGACCCAGTACTTC. Translating gives CSVEQQETQYF.

The chain recombines TRBV6-1 with TRBJ2-7, with D perhaps matching TRBD1 or TRBD2 (6 bases each). Trimming removed 5 bases from V and 4 bases from J, with 18 bases in between. Germline V lookup: CDR1 MNHNS, CDR2 SASEGT. This CDR3 region has 15 residues. The CDR3 here is CASSRRDTEGYEQYF. The CDR3 bases are TGTGCCAGCAGTAGGCGGGACACCGAAGGATACGAGCAGTACTTC.

The chain combines TRBV10-2 with TRBJ1-2; tentatively, D is TRBD1 (6 bases). The CDR3 covers 16 residues. Germline CDR1 is WSHSY and CDR2 is SAAADI. Trimming took off 2 bases at V and 7 bases at J, with 20 bases between the two ends. The CDR3 coding sequence is TGCGCCAGCAGTGAGCAGATCAGGGGCCCTCGTTTTGGCTACACCTTC. Protein product: CASSEQIRGPRFGYTF.

Points on this clonotype: Compared with germline, one end of the junction differs, possibly owing to a read error. This sequence joins TRBV20-1 and TRBJ2-3, with TRBD2 matching over 9 bases. The CDR3 runs to 16 residues. CDR1 is DFQATT and CDR2 is SNEGSKA in the germline V gene (reference sequence). CDR3 nucleotide sequence: TGCAGCGCTAGCGGTACCAGCGGGGGGCTCACAGATACGCAGTATTTT. Residues: CSASGTSGGLTDTQYF.

This clonotype was found once. This chain connects TRBV19 to TRBJ1-5; D perhaps matches TRBD1 (6 bases). This CDR3 region has 14 residues. Trimming removed 7 bases at V and 1 base at J, with 11 bases between. Germline CDR1 reads LNHDA; CDR2 reads SQIVND (reference sequence). The CDR3 loop is CASKEQGSNQPQHF. The CDR3 DNA follows: TGTGCCAGTAAAGAACAGGGAAGCAATCAGCCCCAGCATTTT.